This T cell receptor (beta chain) was sequenced in a study of shared T cell receptors in the human thymus. This CDR3 spans 15 amino acids. Trimming cost V 2 bases and J 3 bases, with 13 bases left between them. Germline assignment: CDR1 SEHNR and CDR2 FQNEAQ (reference sequence). Assay used: immunoSEQ multiplex PCR; TCRdb lists only in-frame clones, some missing. The table has approximately 760,000 clones, 80% to 90% seen once. The data were also submitted as part of a second study, on human thymus T cells. Per that paper: Among the donors, all were healthy Finnish infants having corrective surgery for congenital heart defects. Thymic samples were excised during corrective heart operations.

V and J are TRBV7-9 and TRBJ1-1; tentative D call: TRBD1 (5 bases). Specimen: thymocytes. The sequence was obtained from a girl in the first two years of life with a congenital heart defect. CDR3 DNA: TGTGCCAGCAGCTTAAAGGGTACAGGAGACACTGAAGCTTTCTTT. This encodes CASSLKGTGDTEAFF.